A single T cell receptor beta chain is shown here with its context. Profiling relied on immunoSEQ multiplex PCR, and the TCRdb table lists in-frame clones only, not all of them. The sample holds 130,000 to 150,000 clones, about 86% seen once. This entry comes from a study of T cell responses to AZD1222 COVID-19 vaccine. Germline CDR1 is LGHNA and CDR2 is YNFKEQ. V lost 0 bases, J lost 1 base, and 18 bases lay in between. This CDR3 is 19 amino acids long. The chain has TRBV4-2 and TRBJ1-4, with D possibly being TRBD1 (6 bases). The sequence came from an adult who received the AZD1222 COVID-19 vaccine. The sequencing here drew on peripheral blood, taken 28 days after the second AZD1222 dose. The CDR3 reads CASSQEGQGSEGTNEKLFF. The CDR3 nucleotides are TGTGCCAGCAGCCAAGAGGGCCAGGGGTCGGAGGGAACTAATGAAAAACTGTTTTTT.